This is a list of T cell receptor beta chains from one sample in a study of T-cell memory formation after mild COVID-19. TCRdb reprocessed the 5' RACE reads with MiXCR, giving one entry per CDR3 protein. The sample has 190,000 or so distinct CDR3 sequences; 27% are singletons. The specimen was PBMCs or a T cell subset sorted from them (not recorded which). These receptors were taken from an adult woman who had mild COVID-19 (a few samples of this study predate the infection). Cell type and time point are not known. Each CDR3 is given with its conserved first and last residue. Fields, in order: V gene, clone size, J gene, D gene, CDR3 DNA, CDR3 protein. The D gene is left open where the match is weak. Size tells how often a clone was seen (once, few, many) or the class of an expanded clone, and some rows leave it out.

v_call: TRBV5-1
clone_size: few
j_call: TRBJ2-3
d_call: -
cdr3_nt: TGCGCCAGCAGCTTACCCGGGACGACGACAGATACGCAGTATTTT
cdr3_aa: CASSLPGTTTDTQYF

v_call: TRBV7-6
clone_size: -
j_call: TRBJ2-7
d_call: -
cdr3_nt: TGTGCCAGCAGCTTAGGAGTTGTCATGGGGGGTATTTACGACGAGCAGTACTTC
cdr3_aa: CASSLGVVMGGIYDEQYF

v_call: TRBV7-3
clone_size: -
j_call: TRBJ2-3
d_call: -
cdr3_nt: TGTGCCAGCAGCTTAACGAACATTCCTAGCACAGATACGCAGTATTTT
cdr3_aa: CASSLTNIPSTDTQYF

v_call: TRBV9
clone_size: few
j_call: TRBJ2-1
d_call: -
cdr3_nt: TGTGCCAGCAGCGTAGGTGGAGTGACTGAGCAGTTCTTC
cdr3_aa: CASSVGGVTEQFF

v_call: TRBV7-9
clone_size: -
j_call: TRBJ2-7
d_call: -
cdr3_nt: TGTGCCAGCAGCCCAACTGGGTCCTACGAGCAGTACTTC
cdr3_aa: CASSPTGSYEQYF

v_call: TRBV5-1
clone_size: -
j_call: TRBJ2-1
d_call: TRBD2
cdr3_nt: TGCGCCAGCAGCAGAACTAGCGGGGGGAGCTCCTACAATGAGCAGTTCTTC
cdr3_aa: CASSRTSGGSSYNEQFF

v_call: TRBV5-1
clone_size: few
j_call: TRBJ2-3
d_call: TRBD2
cdr3_nt: TGCGCCAGCAGCTTTAGCGGGGGGCCCGTCGCAGATACGCAGTATTTT
cdr3_aa: CASSFSGGPVADTQYF

v_call: TRBV30
clone_size: once
j_call: TRBJ2-2
d_call: TRBD1
cdr3_nt: TGTGCCACTACCCCCGGGACAGGGAACACCGGGGAGCTGTTTTTT
cdr3_aa: CATTPGTGNTGELFF

v_call: TRBV7-9
clone_size: many
j_call: TRBJ2-7
d_call: -
cdr3_nt: TGTGCCAGCAGCTTAGACTACGAGCAGTACTTC
cdr3_aa: CASSLDYEQYF

v_call: TRBV6-1
clone_size: few
j_call: TRBJ2-7
d_call: TRBD1
cdr3_nt: TGTGCCAGCAGGGGACAGGTGAACTACGAGCAGTACTTC
cdr3_aa: CASRGQVNYEQYF

v_call: TRBV12-3/TRBV12-4
clone_size: -
j_call: TRBJ2-7
d_call: TRBD1
cdr3_nt: TGTGCCAGCAGGGCAGGGGGTCACTACGAGCAGTACTTC
cdr3_aa: CASRAGGHYEQYF

v_call: TRBV24-1
clone_size: few
j_call: TRBJ1-1
d_call: -
cdr3_nt: TGTGCCACCAGTGACGGGAACACTGAAGCTTTCTTT
cdr3_aa: CATSDGNTEAFF

v_call: TRBV19
clone_size: once
j_call: TRBJ2-1
d_call: TRBD1
cdr3_nt: TGTGCCAGTAGTATTGCGACAGGGGGAAAAACCCCCTACAATGAGCAGTTCTTC
cdr3_aa: CASSIATGGKTPYNEQFF

v_call: TRBV25-1
clone_size: -
j_call: TRBJ2-7
d_call: -
cdr3_nt: TGTGCCAGCAGTGTCAGAGAGGGCTACGAGCAGTACTTC
cdr3_aa: CASSVREGYEQYF

v_call: TRBV13
clone_size: -
j_call: TRBJ1-5
d_call: -
cdr3_nt: TGTGCCAGCAGCACCCAATCCGCGGATCAGCCCCAGCATTTT
cdr3_aa: CASSTQSADQPQHF

v_call: TRBV25-1
clone_size: -
j_call: TRBJ2-7
d_call: -
cdr3_nt: TGTGCCAGCAGTGAACCCTCAACGGGTAGCGGTTACATCTACGAGCAGTACTTC
cdr3_aa: CASSEPSTGSGYIYEQYF

v_call: TRBV5-1
clone_size: -
j_call: TRBJ2-6
d_call: -
cdr3_nt: TGCGCCAGCCATACGGGCTCTGGGGCCAACGTCCTGACTTTC
cdr3_aa: CASHTGSGANVLTF

v_call: TRBV11-2
clone_size: -
j_call: TRBJ2-3
d_call: -
cdr3_nt: TGTGCCAGCAGCCCCCGGGCCCTCTGGAGCACAGATACGCAGTATTTT
cdr3_aa: CASSPRALWSTDTQYF

v_call: TRBV5-4
clone_size: -
j_call: TRBJ2-7
d_call: -
cdr3_nt: TGTGCCAGCAGCCTAGACATGAAATACGAGCAGTACTTC
cdr3_aa: CASSLDMKYEQYF

v_call: TRBV19
clone_size: -
j_call: TRBJ2-7
d_call: TRBD1
cdr3_nt: TGTGCCAGTAGTATAGTACTCCCCGGGACAGGGTCCTCCTACGAGCAGTACTTC
cdr3_aa: CASSIVLPGTGSSYEQYF

v_call: TRBV19
clone_size: few
j_call: TRBJ2-5
d_call: TRBD1
cdr3_nt: TGTGCCAGTAGTATATTCGACAGGGAAGAGACCCAGTACTTC
cdr3_aa: CASSIFDREETQYF

v_call: TRBV20-1
clone_size: few
j_call: TRBJ1-2
d_call: -
cdr3_nt: TGCAGTGCCGCTAGGACGGACCTGTATGGCTACACCTTC
cdr3_aa: CSAARTDLYGYTF

v_call: TRBV7-8
clone_size: many
j_call: TRBJ2-1
d_call: -
cdr3_nt: TGTGCCAGCAGCTTACGACAGTACAATGAGCAGTTCTTC
cdr3_aa: CASSLRQYNEQFF